Listed below are T cell receptor beta chains from one sample, sequenced in a study of blood T cell repertoires in COVID-19. Measured with immunoSEQ multiplex PCR; TCRdb has only the in-frame clones, and not every one. The sample consists of over 250,000 clones, roughly 90% of them appearing once. What was sequenced was PBMCs or T cells enriched from blood (not recorded which). The receptors originated from a woman between 50 and 59 years old who had recovered from COVID-19. The CDR3 runs from the conserved cysteine through the conserved F or W. Fields, in order: D gene, clone size, J gene, V gene, CDR3 protein, CDR3 DNA. The D gene is left open where the match is weak. For some rows the clone size is stated as once, few or many, or as a class when expanded; others skip it.

- | - | TRBJ2-5 | TRBV7-2 | CASRPSMPIQTQYF | TGTGCCAGCAGACCGTCTATGCCTATTCAGACCCAGTACTTC
TRBD2 | - | TRBJ2-7 | TRBV5-8 | CASIRTAGGLEQYF | TGTGCCAGCATAAGGACGGCGGGGGGGCTCGAGCAGTACTTC
- | few | TRBJ1-2 | TRBV7-2 | CASSLLQGRGYTF | TGTGCCAGCAGCTTACTACAGGGACGGGGCTACACCTTC
- | - | TRBJ2-1 | TRBV4-2 | CASSQTPGKRNNEQFF | TGTGCCAGCAGCCAAACCCCGGGAAAACGTAACAATGAGCAGTTCTTC
- | - | TRBJ2-5 | TRBV4-2 | CASRGGLAETQYF | TGTGCCAGCCGAGGTGGGCTAGCGGAGACCCAGTACTTC
- | - | TRBJ1-1 | TRBV27 | CASSFSARVTEAFF | TGTGCCAGCAGTTTTTCGGCCAGGGTGACTGAAGCTTTCTTT
TRBD2 | - | TRBJ2-3 | TRBV5-6 | CASSLSLLAGGLDTQYF | TGTGCCAGCAGCTTGAGTTTACTAGCGGGAGGGTTAGATACGCAGTATTTT
- | - | TRBJ1-1 | TRBV7-2 | CASSLELAGPRIHTEAFF | TGTGCCAGCAGCTTAGAACTAGCAGGGCCTAGAATCCACACTGAAGCTTTCTTT
TRBD1 | - | TRBJ1-5 | TRBV19 | CATPCGDRGFSGNQPQHF | TGTGCCACCCCGTGCGGAGACAGGGGATTCTCTGGCAATCAGCCCCAGCATTTT
TRBD2 | - | TRBJ2-2 | TRBV7-2 | CASSPRTTSGRAGGELFF | TGTGCCAGCAGCCCCCGGACGACTAGCGGGAGGGCCGGCGGGGAGCTGTTTTTT
- | - | TRBJ1-5 | TRBV5-5 | CASSLQTVSNQPQHF | TGTGCCAGCAGCTTACAGACAGTCAGCAATCAGCCCCAGCATTTT
TRBD1 | - | TRBJ1-2 | TRBV6-5 | CASSDRVGYTF | TGTGCCAGCAGCGACAGGGTCGGCTACACCTTC
TRBD2 | - | TRBJ2-3 | TRBV25-1 | CASSDGKSSGVGYF | TGTGCCAGCAGTGATGGGAAGTCTAGCGGAGTAGGGTATTTT
- | once | TRBJ1-2 | TRBV18 | CASSPPEGFAYGYTF | TGTGCCAGCTCACCACCGGAGGGGTTCGCCTATGGCTACACCTTC
TRBD2 | - | TRBJ2-7 | TRBV28 | CASSSQTSGSAYEQYF | TGTGCCAGCAGTTCGCAGACTAGCGGGAGCGCCTACGAGCAGTACTTC
- | - | TRBJ1-4 | TRBV7-3 | CASSLFFSGVNEKLFF | TGTGCCAGCAGCTTATTTTTTTCAGGGGTTAATGAAAAACTGTTTTTT
TRBD2 | - | TRBJ2-1 | TRBV28 | CASSPSGTSGRVRQFF | TGTGCCAGCAGTCCTTCGGGGACTAGCGGGAGGGTAAGGCAGTTCTTC
TRBD2 | - | TRBJ2-7 | TRBV5-1 | CASSPTSGSSYEQYF | TGCGCCAGCAGCCCGACTAGCGGGAGCTCCTACGAGCAGTACTTC
- | - | TRBJ1-6 | TRBV18 | CASSPAMWQGNNSPLHF | TGTGCCAGCTCACCAGCTATGTGGCAGGGCAATAATTCACCCCTCCACTTT
TRBD2 | - | TRBJ2-3 | TRBV29-1 | CSVRGGGISDTQYF | TGCAGCGTCCGGGGCGGGGGGATCTCAGATACGCAGTATTTT
TRBD1 | - | TRBJ1-5 | TRBV6-2/TRBV6-3 | CASSKGQGSGRNQPQHF | TGTGCCAGCAGCAAGGGACAGGGGTCTGGGCGCAATCAGCCCCAGCATTTT
- | - | TRBJ2-7 | TRBV7-8 | CASSRAGTLYEQYF | TGTGCCAGCAGCAGAGCCGGGACATTGTACGAGCAGTACTTC
- | - | TRBJ1-6 | TRBV2 | CASSDRVGNSPLHF | TGTGCCAGCAGTGATCGGGTTGGGAATTCACCCCTCCACTTT
- | once | TRBJ1-2 | TRBV5-8 | CASSQMDIRGSGYTF | TGTGCCAGCAGCCAAATGGACATTCGAGGCAGTGGCTACACCTTC
- | once | TRBJ2-1 | TRBV6-5 | CASIHGGEQFF | TGTGCCAGCATCCACGGGGGTGAGCAGTTCTTC
- | - | TRBJ1-1 | TRBV28 | CASSTHLQGIGTEAFF | TGTGCCAGCAGTACCCATCTCCAGGGGATCGGCACTGAAGCTTTCTTT
- | - | TRBJ2-6 | TRBV3-1/TRBV3-2 | CASSTKSPTGANVLTF | TGTGCCAGCAGCACCAAATCTCCTACTGGGGCCAACGTCCTGACTTTC
TRBD1 | - | TRBJ1-2 | TRBV5-6 | CASSLIDRASNYGYTF | TGTGCCAGCAGCTTAATCGACAGGGCCTCTAACTATGGCTACACCTTC
- | - | TRBJ2-2 | TRBV9 | CASSVAGNTGELFF | TGTGCCAGCAGCGTAGCCGGGAACACCGGGGAGCTGTTTTTT
- | - | TRBJ1-1 | TRBV27 | CASTRHLNTEAFF | TGTGCCAGCACGCGCCACCTAAACACTGAAGCTTTCTTT
TRBD1 | once | TRBJ1-1 | TRBV7-2 | CASSLAKGQVLRNTEAFF | TGTGCCAGCAGCTTAGCAAAGGGACAGGTGTTAAGGAACACTGAAGCTTTCTTT
- | few | TRBJ2-1 | TRBV18 | CASSPLGATSNNEQFF | TGTGCCAGCTCACCATTGGGGGCTACCTCTAACAATGAGCAGTTCTTC
TRBD2 | - | TRBJ2-2 | TRBV7-9 | CASSYGTSRDTGELFF | TGTGCCAGCAGTTACGGGACTAGCAGGGACACCGGGGAGCTGTTTTTT
- | - | TRBJ1-4 | TRBV6-5 | CASSYSTGTNEKLFF | TGTGCCAGCAGTTATTCTACCGGAACTAATGAAAAACTGTTTTTT
- | - | TRBJ1-4 | TRBV6-5 | CASTGAMGGEKLFF | TGTGCCAGCACAGGGGCCATGGGGGGGGAAAAACTGTTTTTT
- | - | TRBJ1-5 | TRBV28 | CASTKDSQPQHF | TGTGCCAGCACCAAGGACAGTCAGCCCCAGCATTTT